This TCR beta chain derives from a study of PD-L1 blockade in urothelial cancer. Across the whole study: Prior regimens of chemotherapy numbered 0 to 3 per patient. Study results and limitations: More expansion of tumor-associated blood clones, seen at 3 weeks, marked durable-benefit patients.

Comments on this clone: The antigen is not known.

Libraries were prepared by immunoSEQ multiplex PCR; TCRdb keeps only in-frame clonotypes and omits some of them. The sample contains 100,000 or so clones, about 89% of which appear only once. The CDR3 has 11 amino acids. Trimming stripped 7 bases from V and 7 bases from J, with 13 bases between. Germline assignment: CDR1 DFQATT and CDR2 SNEGSKA (reference sequence). Urothelial carcinoma affected the patients, and it was locally advanced or metastatic. Each patient supplied 1 to 8 pretreatment and on-treatment samples. Sequenced here: PBMCs, sampled around atezolizumab (anti-PD-L1) treatment. This receptor was obtained from an elderly woman with urothelial cancer. The gene calls are TRBV20-1 and TRBJ1-1; D call uncertain. The CDR3 DNA is TGCAGTGTTAAGCGGGGATTTGAAGCTTTCTTT. Protein sequence: CSVKRGFEAFF.